This is a list of T cell receptor beta chains from one sample in a study of cytomegalovirus exposure and HLA in healthy donors. Profiled with immunoSEQ multiplex PCR; TCRdb holds only in-frame clones, not every one. There are roughly 130,000 clones in the sample; less than 85% occur only once, and more than 2.5% lies in the top ten. Sequenced: PBMCs. The receptors come from a male donor in good health and CMV-seronegative. Both conserved end residues are part of each CDR3. D genes are given only for firm matches. The size field is filled for only some rows; it gives once, few, many or a size class.

d_call	clone_size	v_call	j_call	cdr3_nt	cdr3_aa
.	.	TRBV4-3	TRBJ2-6	TGCGCCAGCAGCCACTATACAGGGTCCGGGGCCAACGTCCTGACTTTC	CASSHYTGSGANVLTF
TRBD1	.	TRBV5-4	TRBJ2-3	TGTGCCAGCAGGCCCCCGGGACAGGGAAGGGCAGATACGCAGTATTTT	CASRPPGQGRADTQYF
.	once	TRBV7-8	TRBJ1-1	TGTGCCAGCAGCCAACCTTACCGGAGGAACACTGAAGCTTTCTTT	CASSQPYRRNTEAFF
.	.	TRBV2	TRBJ2-1	TGTGCCAGCAGTGCTGGCCCTTTCTTCAATGAGCAGTTCTTC	CASSAGPFFNEQFF
TRBD1	.	TRBV10-3	TRBJ1-5	TGTGCCATCAGGACAGGGATGGATCAGCCCCAGCATTTT	CAIRTGMDQPQHF
TRBD2	.	TRBV6-1	TRBJ2-5	TGTGCCAGCAGTGAAGTAGGCGGGGGGGGAGAGGAGACCCAGTACTTC	CASSEVGGGGEETQYF
TRBD1	once	TRBV28	TRBJ1-2	TGTGCCAGCAGTTCAAGGGACAGGATGAACTATGGCTACACCTTC	CASSSRDRMNYGYTF
.	.	TRBV6-5	TRBJ1-1	TGTGCCAGCAGTTACCGGGGGGTCTTTGAGGGCACTGAAGCTTTCTTT	CASSYRGVFEGTEAFF
TRBD1	.	TRBV6-1	TRBJ1-5	TGTGCCAGCAAAATACAGGGGGCTCTCAATCAGCCCCAGCATTTT	CASKIQGALNQPQHF
TRBD1	.	TRBV12-5	TRBJ2-7	TGTGCTAGTGAGGGGGCCCAAGGCTACGAGCAGTACTTC	CASEGAQGYEQYF
.	.	TRBV5-4	TRBJ2-3	TGTGCCAGCAGCTTGCCGGCGGCCTTAGGGGTCTCAGATACGCAGTATTTT	CASSLPAALGVSDTQYF
.	once	TRBV5-8	TRBJ1-1	TGTGCCAGCAGCTTGGGGCGGGCTTTCTTT	CASSLGRAFF
.	.	TRBV4-2	TRBJ2-1	TGTGCCAGCAGCCAAGAGGGACAAAATAACAATGAGCAGTTCTTC	CASSQEGQNNNEQFF
.	few	TRBV11-2	TRBJ2-2	TGTGCCAGCAGTTCCTACCTAAACACCGGGGAGCTGTTTTTT	CASSSYLNTGELFF
.	.	TRBV19	TRBJ1-2	TGTGCCAGTAGTATTGGGAGGGATGGCTACACCTTC	CASSIGRDGYTF
TRBD2	.	TRBV5-1	TRBJ2-5	TGCGCCAGCAGCTTGGACGGGGCGGGGGGCAAGACCCAGTACTTC	CASSLDGAGGKTQYF
.	.	TRBV5-8	TRBJ2-7	TGTGCCAGCAGCCAAACAGGGCGCGAGCAGTACTTC	CASSQTGREQYF
.	.	TRBV6-4	TRBJ1-1	TGTGCCAGCAGTGCAGGGGCCAGAATGAACACTGAAGCTTTCTTT	CASSAGARMNTEAFF
TRBD2	few	TRBV2	TRBJ2-3	TGTGCCAGCAGTGCGAATAGCGGGGGCGCAGATACGCAGTATTTT	CASSANSGGADTQYF
.	.	TRBV6-5	TRBJ2-3	TGTGCCAGCAGAGGGGGAGGGGATACGCAGTATTTT	CASRGGGDTQYF
TRBD1	.	TRBV7-9	TRBJ2-5	TGTGCCAGCAGCTTAGCCGGGACAGGGGAATTCGAGACCCAGTACTTC	CASSLAGTGEFETQYF
.	.	TRBV7-3	TRBJ1-6	TGTGCCAGCAGCTTAAATCCAGGTGGCTATAATTCACCCCTCCACTTT	CASSLNPGGYNSPLHF
TRBD1	few	TRBV27	TRBJ1-4	TGTGCCAGCAGTACCCGACAGGGGGCGGGGATGAATGAAAAACTGTTTTTT	CASSTRQGAGMNEKLFF
.	.	TRBV5-1	TRBJ1-5	TGCGCCAGCAGCTTGTATAAAGAGATTAGCAATCAGCCCCAGCATTTT	CASSLYKEISNQPQHF
.	.	TRBV21-1	TRBJ2-1	TGTGCCAGCAGCAAAGGGCCGGGACAGGGGGTCTACAATGAGCAGTTCTTC	CASSKGPGQGVYNEQFF
.	.	TRBV6-4	TRBJ2-7	TGTGCCAGCAGTGAAGGGACTGCACCTACCTACGAGCAGTACTTC	CASSEGTAPTYEQYF
TRBD1	.	TRBV29-1	TRBJ1-1	TGCAGCGTAGCCCGGACAGGGGCCACTGAAGCTTTCTTT	CSVARTGATEAFF
.	.	TRBV19	TRBJ1-1	TGTGCCAGTATTCGACAGGTACCAATTACTATGAACACTGAAGCTTTCTTT	CASIRQVPITMNTEAFF
.	.	TRBV27	TRBJ1-5	TGTGCCAGCAGTCCCTCGGGAGGGGGTAGACGCAATCAGCCCCAGCATTTT	CASSPSGGGRRNQPQHF
TRBD1	.	TRBV18	TRBJ1-6	TGTGCCAGCTCACCACCGGGGACAGGGAATTCACCCCTCCACTTT	CASSPPGTGNSPLHF
TRBD2	few	TRBV4-1	TRBJ2-7	TGCGCCAGCAGCCAAGCAGGCGCGGGGGGGCGGTACGAGCAGTACTTC	CASSQAGAGGRYEQYF
TRBD1	.	TRBV7-9	TRBJ2-5	TGTGCCAGCAGGGGCATTGAGGGGGCGGCAGAGACCCAGTACTTC	CASRGIEGAAETQYF
.	.	TRBV30	TRBJ1-1	TGTGCCTGGAGTCCGGTGAACACTGAAGCTTTCTTT	CAWSPVNTEAFF
.	.	TRBV9	TRBJ2-3	TGTGCCAGCAGCGTAGACTGGAGCACAGATACGCAGTATTTT	CASSVDWSTDTQYF
TRBD2	.	TRBV6-6	TRBJ2-1	TGTGCCAGCAGTCGCCGCCCGGGACTAGCGGGGGAGGAGCAGTTCTTC	CASSRRPGLAGEEQFF
TRBD1	.	TRBV5-1	TRBJ1-1	TGCGCCAGCAGCTTCCCTCCGGGACAGAAGAACACTGAAGCTTTCTTT	CASSFPPGQKNTEAFF
.	.	TRBV9	TRBJ2-2	TGTGCCAGCACCCCGAGGGGGTCCACCGGGGAGCTGTTTTTT	CASTPRGSTGELFF
.	.	TRBV2	TRBJ1-5	TGTGCCAGCAGTATGACCGGGGAGTATAGCAATCAGCCCCAGCATTTT	CASSMTGEYSNQPQHF
TRBD1	.	TRBV9	TRBJ1-1	TGTGCCAGCAGCGTAGCCGGACAGGGCGATAACACTGAAGCTTTCTTT	CASSVAGQGDNTEAFF
.	.	TRBV28	TRBJ1-4	TGTGCCAGCAGTTTACGGGCTAATGAAAAACTGTTTTTT	CASSLRANEKLFF